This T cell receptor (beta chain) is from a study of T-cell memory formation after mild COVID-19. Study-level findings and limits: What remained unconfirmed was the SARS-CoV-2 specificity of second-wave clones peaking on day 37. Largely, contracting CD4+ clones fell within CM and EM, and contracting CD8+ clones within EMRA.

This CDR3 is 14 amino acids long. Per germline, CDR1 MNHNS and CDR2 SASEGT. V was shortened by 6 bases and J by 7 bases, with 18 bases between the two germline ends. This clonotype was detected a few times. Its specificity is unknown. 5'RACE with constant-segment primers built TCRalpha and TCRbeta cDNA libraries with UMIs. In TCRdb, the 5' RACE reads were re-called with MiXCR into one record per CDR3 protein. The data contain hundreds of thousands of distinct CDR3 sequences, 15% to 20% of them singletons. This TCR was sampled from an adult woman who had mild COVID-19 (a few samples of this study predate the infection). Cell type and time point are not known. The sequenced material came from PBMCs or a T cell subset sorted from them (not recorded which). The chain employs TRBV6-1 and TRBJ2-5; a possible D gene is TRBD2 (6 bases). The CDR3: CASRDSGTGGTQYF. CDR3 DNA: TGTGCCAGCAGGGACTCCGGGACCGGGGGGACCCAGTACTTC.